The next 31 T cell receptor beta chains were all read from a single sample in a study of shared clonotypes between healthy human individuals. Sequenced by immunoSEQ multiplex PCR; TCRdb stores in-frame clones only, minus some. The profile shows about 480,000 clones, 60% to 85% of them singletons. Sequences were obtained from PBMCs. The receptors come from a woman aged 40 to 55 in good health. Some clones in this sample may be carry-over from other donors' samples.

The chain is built from TRBV27 and TRBJ2-1, with TRBD2 identical over 12 bases. V shed 5 bases, J shed 4 bases, and the junction held 3 bases outside the gene matches. The germline CDR1 and CDR2 sequences are MNHEY and SMNVEV (reference sequence). This CDR3 comprises 15 residues. CDR3 in DNA: TGTGCCAGCAGTAGACTAGCGGGAGAATACAATGAGCAGTTCTTC. Its protein product is CASSRLAGEYNEQFF.

This chain links TRBV4-2 with TRBJ2-2; weak D call: TRBD1 (5 bases). Trimming cost V 0 bases and J 8 bases, with 16 bases left between them. This CDR3 comprises 16 residues. Germline V gene data show CDR1 as LGHNA and CDR2 as YNFKEQ. CDR3 in DNA: TGTGCCAGCAGCCAAGATGCAGGTGACCCAGGGGGGGAGCTGTTTTTT. Protein sequence: CASSQDAGDPGGELFF.

The sample holds one count of this clone. The chain employs TRBV7-6 and TRBJ1-1; D remains ambiguous. The CDR3 is 13 amino acids. Germline V lookup: CDR1 SGHVS, CDR2 FNYEAQ. V lost 4 bases, J lost 1 base, and 7 bases lay in between. The CDR3 DNA sequence: TGTGCCAGCAGCTCGGCAAGGAACACTGAAGCTTTCTTT. It codes for CASSSARNTEAFF.

This clone was picked up one time. V and J are TRBV30 and TRBJ2-1; 15 nucleotides align to TRBD2. This CDR3 region has 14 residues. The germline CDR1 and CDR2 sequences are GTSNPN and SVGIG (reference sequence). After removal of 3 bases from V and 8 bases from J, the junction contained 2 bases not matched to a gene. As DNA, the CDR3 is TGTGCCTGGAGGGGGACTAGCGGGAGGTATGAGCAGTTCTTC. It encodes CAWRGTSGRYEQFF.

The chain recombines TRBV5-8 with TRBJ2-3; D ambiguous. CDR1 SGHTS and CDR2 YDEGEE come from the germline V gene. V was pared by 1 base and J by 9 bases, with 9 bases between. The CDR3 sequence is 12 residues long. CDR3 nucleotide sequence: TGTGCCAGCAGCTTGCAGGAAGGCACGCAGTATTTT. This encodes CASSLQEGTQYF.

V gene TRBV28 combines with J gene TRBJ2-1; TRBD1 might be the D (6 bases). CDR1 is MDHEN and CDR2 is SYDVKM in the germline V gene. Trimming stripped 6 bases from V and 2 bases from J, with 14 bases between. The CDR3 sequence is 15 residues long. The CDR3 sequence: CASRGTRGTYNEQFF. CDR3 bases: TGTGCCAGCAGGGGCACGAGGGGGACCTACAATGAGCAGTTCTTC.

This sequence joins TRBV18 and TRBJ1-2, with a weak D call TRBD1 (5 bases). V was pared by 2 bases and J by 6 bases, with 13 bases between. The CDR3 spans 14 residues. Germline loops: CDR1 KGHSH, CDR2 LQKENI. CDR3 protein: CASSPGQGRNGYTF. CDR3 coding DNA: TGTGCCAGCTCACCAGGGCAGGGAAGAAATGGCTACACCTTC.

The chain employs TRBV5-4 and TRBJ2-4; weak D call: TRBD1 (6 bases). The CDR3 consists of 14 residues. Looked up from germline, CDR1 is SGHNT and CDR2 is YYREEE (reference sequence). Trimming stripped 3 bases from V and 10 bases from J, with 17 bases between. The CDR3 region is CASSSRQAPGIQYF. DNA for the CDR3: TGTGCCAGCAGCTCGAGACAGGCCCCAGGGATTCAGTACTTC.

The V call is TRBV5-8, the J call TRBJ2-3, with TRBD2 identical over 9 bases. Germline V lookup: CDR1 SGHTS, CDR2 YDEGEE. V was pared by 5 bases and J by 2 bases, with 3 bases of the junction left unmatched. The CDR3 runs 14 residues. Here the CDR3 reads CASRTSGVTDTQYF. CDR3 sequence (DNA): TGTGCCAGCAGGACTAGCGGAGTCACAGATACGCAGTATTTT.

The V call is TRBV18, the J call TRBJ2-2; D may be TRBD1 (6 bases). The V end lost 3 bases, the J end lost 6 bases, and 14 bases lay between the germline ends. Germline V gene lookup returns CDR1 KGHSH and CDR2 LQKENI. CDR3 size: 15 residues. The CDR3 is CASSPRGAMAGELFF. The CDR3 coding sequence is TGTGCCAGCTCACCCAGGGGAGCTATGGCCGGGGAGCTGTTTTTT.

The chain is built from TRBV7-7 and TRBJ2-6; D is possibly TRBD1 (6 bases). V gave up 5 bases and J gave up 0 bases, with 11 bases separating them. The CDR3 sequence is 16 residues long. From germline, CDR1 is SSHAT and CDR2 FNYEAQ (reference sequence). CDR3 bases: TGTGCCAGCAGCCCCCTCAGGGGCTCTGGGGCCAACGTCCTGACTTTC. Translating gives CASSPLRGSGANVLTF.

This chain uses TRBV7-8 with TRBJ2-1; TRBD2 might be the D (5 bases). The CDR3 contains 12 residues. V lost 5 bases and J lost 9, with 11 bases in between. The V gene's germline CDR1 is SGHVS and CDR2 FQNEAQ. The CDR3 nucleotides read TGTGCCAGCAGCCCCCTAGCTTTTGAGCAGTTCTTC. The encoded protein is CASSPLAFEQFF.

Note on this clone: A read error is the likely source, as a far larger clone sits one nucleotide away. This chain uses TRBV6-1 with TRBJ2-2; D is uncertain. V was cut by 1 base and J by 6 bases, with 12 bases left in between. This CDR3 contains 15 residues. Germline values: CDR1 MNHNS, CDR2 SASEGT. The CDR3 DNA sequence: TGTGCCAGCAGTGAAGAAGAAGGAAACGCCGGGGAGCTGTTTTTT. This sequence encodes CASSEEEGNAGELFF.

The chain carries TRBV30 and TRBJ1-6; D is uncertain. Germline CDR1 is GTSNPN and CDR2 is SVGIG (reference sequence). This CDR3 has 15 amino acids. Trimming cost V 0 bases and J 2 bases, with 8 bases left between them. CDR3 nucleotides: TGTGCCTGGAGTGTCGATATGGCCTATAATTCACCCCTCCACTTT. Its protein product is CAWSVDMAYNSPLHF. Filled out from reference TRBV30 and TRBJ1-6, the complete variable domain reads SQTIHQWPATLVQPVGSPLSLECTVEGTSNPNLYWYRQAAGRGLQLLFYSVGIGQISSEVPQNLSASRPQDRQFILSSKKLLLSDSGFYLCAWSVDMAYNSPLHFGNGTRLTVT.

In this sample, this clone turned up many times. The CDR3 here is CASSTTTGGLGEKLFF. DNA for the CDR3: TGTGCCAGCAGCACCACCACAGGGGGCTTAGGTGAAAAACTGTTTTTT. J is TRBJ1-4 and V is TRBV9, with 9 bases aligning to TRBD1. CDR1 SGDLS and CDR2 YYNGEE come from the germline V gene. After removal of 4 bases from V and 7 bases from J, the junction contained 11 bases not matched to a gene. The CDR3 consists of 16 residues.

V gene TRBV11-1 combines with J gene TRBJ1-1; D gene ambiguous. CDR3 size: 12 residues. Germline CDR1 is SGHAT and CDR2 is FQDESV (reference sequence). Trimming left V 6 bases short and J 7 bases short, with 12 bases between. This CDR3 is CASRPFDGEAFF. In nucleotides, the CDR3 is TGTGCCAGCAGGCCGTTCGACGGTGAAGCTTTCTTT.

The rearrangement joins TRBV5-6 to TRBJ2-1; the D is unclear. The germline V and J ends were trimmed by 0 bases and 10 bases, with 8 bases remaining between them. The CDR3 loop spans 12 amino acids. Germline CDR1 is SGHDT and CDR2 is YYEEEE. The CDR3 DNA sequence: TGTGCCAGCAGCTTGGAAGGTTACGAGCAGTTCTTC. Encoded protein: CASSLEGYEQFF.

The chain uses TRBV10-3 and TRBJ1-2, with D uncertain. Trimming stripped 2 bases from V and 4 bases from J, with 5 bases between. Germline V gene data show CDR1 as ENHRY and CDR2 as SYGVKD. The CDR3 extends over 12 amino acids. CDR3 bases: TGTGCCATCAGTGAGGTCATCTATGGCTACACCTTC. Its translation is CAISEVIYGYTF.

The J gene is TRBJ2-7, the V gene TRBV11-3; 8 positions agree with TRBD1. The CDR3 is 12 residues long. The V gene end was trimmed by 5 bases and the J gene end by 3 bases; junction bases not matched to a gene: 0. CDR1 is SGHNT and CDR2 is YENEEA in the germline V gene. CDR3 coding DNA: TGTGCCAGCAGCGGGACAGGCTACGAGCAGTACTTC. Protein sequence: CASSGTGYEQYF.

The rearrangement joins TRBV2 to TRBJ1-1; D is perhaps TRBD1 (5 bases). This CDR3 region has 13 residues. The V end lost 8 bases, the J end lost 1 base, and 11 bases lay between the germline ends. The germline CDR1 and CDR2 sequences are SNHLY and FYNNEI. CDR3 nucleotide sequence: TGTGCCAGCGAGACAGAAAAGAACACTGAAGCTTTCTTT. Its translation: CASETEKNTEAFF.

The CDR3 spells CASRATSGTPYNEQFF. The CDR3 bases are TGTGCCAGCAGGGCAACTAGCGGGACTCCCTACAATGAGCAGTTCTTC. The gene calls are TRBV2 and TRBJ2-1, with 10 positions matching TRBD2. Germline CDR1 is SNHLY and CDR2 is FYNNEI. The CDR3 loop spans 16 amino acids. Trimming removed 6 bases from V and 2 bases from J; junction bases left unmatched: 7.

This CDR3 is CAISGQGGLEAFF. The CDR3 DNA is TGTGCCATCAGTGGGCAGGGGGGGCTCGAAGCTTTCTTT. The V and J genes are TRBV10-3 and TRBJ1-1, with 7 bases lining up with TRBD1. Germline CDR1 and CDR2: ENHRY and SYGVKD. The CDR3 spans 13 residues. The trim removed 4 bases at V and 8 bases at J, leaving 7 bases unmatched.

The chain has TRBV6-5 and TRBJ2-7, with a tentative D call TRBD1 (6 bases). This CDR3 region has 14 residues. The germline CDR1 and CDR2 sequences are MNHEY and SVGAGI. The germline V and J ends were trimmed by 2 bases and 0 bases, with 8 bases remaining between them. This CDR3 is CASSYRQDSYEQYF. In nucleotides, the CDR3 is TGTGCCAGCAGTTACCGACAGGACTCCTACGAGCAGTACTTC.

The rearrangement joins TRBV4-2 to TRBJ2-5; 7 positions match TRBD1. The CDR3 consists of 15 residues. Germline CDR1 LGHNA, CDR2 YNFKEQ. With V trimmed by 7 bases and J by 2 bases, 10 bases remained unmatched. CDR3 in DNA: TGTGCCAGCACGCCCCAGGGACAGATGCAAGAGACCCAGTACTTC. It codes for CASTPQGQMQETQYF.

The chain couples TRBV21-1 to TRBJ2-2; the table's D call of TRBD1 was not tested on the DNA. TRBV21-1 is a pseudogene locus. CDR3 length: 15 amino acids. CDR3: CASSNVNRNTGELFF. In nucleotides, the CDR3 is TGTGCCAGCAGCAACGTTAACAGAAACACCGGGGAGCTGTTTTTT.

This chain links TRBV28 with TRBJ2-5, with 7 bases aligning to TRBD1. V dropped 3 bases and J dropped 2; count of bases not matched to a gene: 6. The CDR3 totals 15 residues. Germline-derived CDR1 and CDR2 are MDHEN and SYDVKM. DNA of the CDR3: TGTGCCAGCAGTTTGAACAGGGGATGGCAAGAGACCCAGTACTTC. As protein: CASSLNRGWQETQYF.

CDR3 bases: TGTGCCAGCAAACGGGACTCTTGGGAGCAGTACTTC. Protein: CASKRDSWEQYF. The chain combines TRBV28 with TRBJ2-7; the D gene is possibly TRBD2 (6 bases). The germline V gene encodes CDR1 MDHEN and CDR2 SYDVKM. The CDR3 runs to 12 residues. Trimming removed 7 bases from V and 7 bases from J, with 14 bases in between.

Many counts were recorded for this clone. V and J are TRBV19 and TRBJ2-2; 13 bases line up with TRBD2. The CDR3 is made up of 18 amino acids. Germline CDR1 reads LNHDA; CDR2 reads SQIVND (reference sequence). The junction had 11 bases not matched to a gene; V was cut back by 4 bases and J by 6 bases. DNA of the CDR3: TGTGCCAGTAGTAAACCGGGACTAGCGGGAAGTGGTGCCGGGGAGCTGTTTTTT. Encoded protein: CASSKPGLAGSGAGELFF.

Only one count was recorded for this clone. The chain has TRBV7-2 and TRBJ1-5, with 11 bases matching TRBD1. Unmatched junction bases numbered 5, after V lost 5 bases and J lost 5 bases. Germline loops: CDR1 SGHTA, CDR2 FQGNSA. The CDR3 totals 15 residues. The CDR3 bases are TGTGCCAGCAGCCAGGGGACAGGGGGTTATCAGCCCCAGCATTTT. This encodes CASSQGTGGYQPQHF.

The rearrangement links TRBV5-8 to TRBJ1-2; D gene uncertain. The CDR3 runs 12 residues. Trimming left V 1 base short and J 8 bases short, with 9 bases between. Germline lookup yields CDR1 SGHTS and CDR2 YDEGEE. CDR3 sequence reads: CASSLINGGYTF. CDR3 coding DNA: TGTGCCAGCAGCTTGATCAACGGGGGCTACACCTTC.

The CDR3 spells CASRNHGGLLETQYF. The CDR3 nucleotides are TGTGCCAGCAGGAACCATGGGGGCCTGTTGGAGACCCAGTACTTC. The rearrangement links TRBV28 to TRBJ2-5, with D perhaps TRBD1 (6 bases). The CDR3 is 15 amino acids. Germline values: CDR1 MDHEN, CDR2 SYDVKM. The germline V and J ends were trimmed by 6 bases and 5 bases, with 19 bases remaining between them.